The 24 T cell receptor beta chains presented below share a single source sample, sequenced in a study of shared clonotypes between healthy human individuals. Assay used: immunoSEQ multiplex PCR; TCRdb lists only in-frame clones, some missing. The repertoire holds about 1.5 million clones, with 95% to 97% as singletons. Sequencing was done on a sample of naive CD4+ T cells sorted from blood. The subset denotes: CD45RA+ positively selected. These receptors all stem from a man aged 25-45 years in good health.

J is TRBJ2-7 and V is TRBV5-3, with 7 bases lining up with TRBD1. TRBV5-3 is classed as an ORF, of uncertain function. This CDR3 is 15 amino acids long. V shed 0 bases and J 2 bases; nucleotides not matched to a gene: 5. The CDR3 nucleotides are TGTGCCAGAAGCTTGGATTACAGGGGCACCTACGAGCAGTACTTC. Translation gives CARSLDYRGTYEQYF.

The V gene is TRBV4-1, the J gene TRBJ1-4, with 7 bases aligning to TRBD1. With 3 bases clipped from V and 2 bases from J, the junction kept 6 bases outside the gene matches. CDR3 length: 16 residues. In germline, CDR1 is MGHRA, CDR2 YSYEKL. CDR3 in amino acids: CASSQYMTGTNEKLFF. CDR3 in DNA: TGCGCCAGCAGCCAGTATATGACAGGGACTAATGAAAAACTGTTTTTT.

This chain links TRBV7-9 with TRBJ1-1; D may be TRBD1 (6 bases). Trimming took off 4 bases at V and 8 bases at J, with 14 bases between the two ends. The germline gives CDR1 SEHNR, CDR2 FQNEAQ (reference sequence). The CDR3 has 13 residues. CDR3 DNA sequence: TGTGCCAGCAGCTCTGGGGGCCGAGAGGAAGCTTTCTTT. Translated, it gives CASSSGGREEAFF. Variable domain in full (rest from reference TRBV7-9 and TRBJ1-1): DTGVSQNPRHKITKRGQNVTFRCDPISEHNRLYWYRQTLGQGPEFLTYFQNEAQLEKSRLLSDRFSAERPKGSFSTLEIQRTEQGDSAMYLCASSSGGREEAFFGQGTRLTVV.

The rearrangement joins TRBV9 to TRBJ2-7, with 13 bases lining up with TRBD2. This CDR3 contains 16 residues. The J segment lost 3 bases and the V segment lost 3 bases, leaving 6 bases of the junction unmatched. The germline V gene has CDR1 SGDLS and CDR2 YYNGEE. CDR3 amino acids: CASSATGLAGDYEQYF. The CDR3 nucleotides are TGTGCCAGCAGCGCAACCGGACTAGCGGGAGACTACGAGCAGTACTTC.

Comments on this clone: Other DNA sequences in this specimen translate into the identical CDR3. The J gene is TRBJ1-2, the V gene TRBV10-3; D is unclear. Trimming removed 3 bases from V and 5 bases from J, with 4 bases in between. The CDR3 covers 11 residues. Germline-derived CDR1 and CDR2 are ENHRY and SYGVKD. The CDR3 nucleotides read TGTGCCATCAGTGATTCGTATGGCTACACCTTC. It translates to CAISDSYGYTF.

This chain uses TRBV30 with TRBJ1-1; D unclear. Trimming pared 4 bases from V and 2 bases from J, leaving 8 bases between. Germline values: CDR1 GTSNPN, CDR2 SVGIG (reference sequence). CDR3 length: 12 residues. CDR3 nucleotides: TGTGCCTGGATGAGGTCTAACACTGAAGCTTTCTTT. Residues: CAWMRSNTEAFF.

The genes are TRBV19 and TRBJ1-5; the match to TRBD1 covers 9 bases. V lost 4 bases, J lost 5 bases, and 6 bases stayed unmatched. Germline-derived CDR1 and CDR2 are LNHDA and SQIVND (reference sequence). CDR3 length: 15 residues. The CDR3 is CASSTHRGRDQPQHF. In DNA form, the CDR3 reads TGTGCCAGTAGTACTCACAGGGGGCGCGATCAGCCCCAGCATTTT.

This sequence joins TRBV7-9 and TRBJ1-4, with D uncertain. The CDR3 covers 15 residues. CDR1 SEHNR and CDR2 FQNEAQ come from the germline V gene (reference sequence). V gave up 3 bases and J gave up 6 bases, with 14 bases separating them. The CDR3 DNA reads as TGTGCCAGCAGCTTGGGAAGCAAGATACATGAAAAACTGTTTTTT. It codes for CASSLGSKIHEKLFF. The entire variable domain, with the rest obtained from reference TRBV7-9 and TRBJ1-4, is as follows: DTGVSQNPRHKITKRGQNVTFRCDPISEHNRLYWYRQTLGQGPEFLTYFQNEAQLEKSRLLSDRFSAERPKGSFSTLEIQRTEQGDSAMYLCASSLGSKIHEKLFFGSGTQLSVL.

This clone was detected once. The rearrangement links TRBV18 to TRBJ2-3; D is ambiguous. The germline V and J ends were trimmed by 3 bases and 6 bases, with 16 bases remaining between them. In germline, CDR1 is KGHSH, CDR2 LQKENI. This CDR3 is built from 15 residues. The CDR3 sequence: CASSPDRSWLDTQYF. CDR3 DNA sequence: TGTGCCAGCTCACCCGATAGGTCCTGGCTTGATACGCAGTATTTT.

J is TRBJ2-7 and V is TRBV9, with TRBD1 matching 9 bases. CDR3 length: 14 amino acids. With V trimmed by 4 bases and J by 6 bases, 8 bases remained unmatched. Germline loops: CDR1 SGDLS, CDR2 YYNGEE. The CDR3 sequence is CASSPGDRVGEQYF. For the CDR3, the DNA is TGTGCCAGCAGCCCCGGGGACAGGGTCGGCGAGCAGTACTTC.

The chain has TRBV4-1 and TRBJ1-1; D is unclear. From germline, CDR1 is MGHRA and CDR2 YSYEKL. V lost 1 base and J 5 bases, leaving 5 bases between the germline ends. This CDR3 region has 12 residues. CDR3 DNA: TGCGCCAGCAGCCAAGCCTGGACTGAAGCTTTCTTT. It encodes CASSQAWTEAFF.

This chain joins TRBV18 and TRBJ1-5; weak D call: TRBD1 (5 bases). The CDR3 consists of 15 residues. Germline V gene sequence: CDR1 KGHSH, CDR2 LQKENI. Trimming cost V 2 bases and J 2 bases, with 10 bases left between them. The CDR3 region is CASSPGGRGNQPQHF. CDR3 DNA sequence: TGTGCCAGCTCACCAGGGGGTCGAGGCAATCAGCCCCAGCATTTT.

This chain links TRBV9 with TRBJ2-5; possible D gene TRBD2, 5 bases. V was trimmed by 0 bases and J by 7 bases, leaving 13 bases between them. The V gene's germline CDR1 is SGDLS and CDR2 YYNGEE. The CDR3 loop spans 14 amino acids. The CDR3 here is CASSVASSIGTQYF. In DNA form, the CDR3 reads TGTGCCAGCAGCGTAGCTAGCAGTATTGGGACCCAGTACTTC.

This sequence joins TRBV4-1 and TRBJ1-1; 9 bases line up with TRBD1. The CDR3 length is 16 residues. J lost 1 base, V lost 2 bases, and 5 bases had no gene match. Germline lookup yields CDR1 MGHRA and CDR2 YSYEKL. The CDR3 bases are TGCGCCAGCAGCCAAAAACCGGGACAGGGGAACACTGAAGCTTTCTTT. Protein: CASSQKPGQGNTEAFF.

This rearrangement joins TRBV6-5 to TRBJ1-5; D ambiguous. Germline lookup yields CDR1 MNHEY and CDR2 SVGAGI. Trimming removed 8 bases at V and 5 bases at J, with 13 bases between. The CDR3 contains 13 residues. The CDR3 spells CASSAIRDQPQHF. As DNA, the CDR3 is TGTGCCAGCTCAGCCATAAGGGATCAGCCCCAGCATTTT.

The gene calls are TRBV30 and TRBJ2-1, with TRBD2 as a possible D gene (5 bases). The CDR3 totals 11 residues. Germline lookup yields CDR1 GTSNPN and CDR2 SVGIG (reference sequence). Trimming stripped 3 bases from V and 9 bases from J, with 9 bases between. The CDR3 DNA is TGTGCCTGGAGCACGGGGTTTGAGCAGTTCTTC. Encoded protein: CAWSTGFEQFF.

V is TRBV5-1 and J is TRBJ2-1; 9 bases are a match to TRBD2. V was clipped by 4 bases and J by 0 bases; unmatched bases: 11. The CDR3 covers 18 residues. The germline gives CDR1 SGHRS, CDR2 YFSETQ. The CDR3: CASSAGTSQGPSYNEQFF. The CDR3 DNA follows: TGCGCCAGCAGCGCCGGGACTAGCCAGGGACCCTCCTACAATGAGCAGTTCTTC.

V is TRBV7-6 and J is TRBJ2-3, with TRBD2 matching over 14 bases. Germline CDR1 SGHVS, CDR2 FNYEAQ. CDR3 length: 14 residues. J gave up 8 bases and V 10 bases, and 8 bases lay outside the gene matches. The CDR3 loop reads CAIGTSGSLATQYF. CDR3 DNA sequence: TGTGCCATTGGGACTAGCGGGAGTTTAGCTACGCAGTATTTT.

The chain links TRBV14 to TRBJ2-3; 12 positions match TRBD2. V gave up 4 bases and J gave up 8 bases; unmatched junction bases: 10. The CDR3 consists of 16 residues. Germline CDR1 and CDR2: SGHDN and FVKESK. DNA of the CDR3: TGTGCCAGCAGCCGCGAGACTAGCGGGAGACTCATTACGCAGTATTTT. This sequence encodes CASSRETSGRLITQYF.

This chain joins TRBV15 and TRBJ2-7, with D unclear. From germline, CDR1 is LNHNV and CDR2 YYDKDF (reference sequence). V dropped 0 bases and J dropped 6 bases, with 6 bases sitting between them. CDR3 length: 12 residues. The chain's CDR3 is CATSRENCEQYF. CDR3 DNA: TGTGCCACCAGCAGAGAAAATTGCGAGCAGTACTTC. Based on the CDR3 plus reference TRBV15 and TRBJ2-7, the full variable domain is DAMVIQNPRYQVTQFGKPVTLSCSQTLNHNVMYWYQQKSSQAPKLLFHYYDKDFNNEADTPDNFQSRRPNTSFCFLDIRSPGLGDTAMYLCATSRENCEQYFGPGTRLTVT.

This clone showed up just once. The rearrangement uses TRBV27 and TRBJ2-1; 11 nucleotides align to TRBD2. The CDR3 has 19 residues. With V trimmed by 4 bases and J by 9 bases, 20 bases remained unmatched. The germline V gene has CDR1 MNHEY and CDR2 SMNVEV (reference sequence). CDR3 protein: CASSSQSNPRYSGRAEQFF. In DNA, the CDR3 is TGTGCCAGCAGTTCCCAATCTAACCCACGGTATAGCGGGAGGGCTGAGCAGTTCTTC.

V usage is TRBV18 and J usage is TRBJ2-5; 9 bases align to TRBD1. The CDR3 sequence is 15 residues long. Germline assignment: CDR1 KGHSH and CDR2 LQKENI. Trimming took 1 base from V and 5 from J; bases not matched to a gene: 5. The CDR3, as DNA: TGTGCCAGCTCACCACTGGGACAGGGATGGGAGACCCAGTACTTC. Protein sequence: CASSPLGQGWETQYF.

V usage is TRBV28 and J usage is TRBJ2-7, with TRBD2 matching over 10 bases. CDR1 MDHEN and CDR2 SYDVKM come from the germline V gene. The CDR3 sequence is 15 residues long. Losses at the gene ends were 5 bases for V and 2 bases for J; bases not matched to a gene: 6. In DNA form, the CDR3 reads TGTGCCAGCAGTCTCTACGGGACTAGCGCCTACGAGCAGTACTTC. This gives the protein CASSLYGTSAYEQYF.

Comment on this clone: Other DNA sequences of this sample code for an identical CDR3. This chain uses TRBV5-1 with TRBJ2-1; 12 nucleotides match TRBD2. The CDR3 runs to 15 residues. Per germline, CDR1 SGHRS and CDR2 YFSETQ. V was clipped by 0 bases and J by 6 bases; unmatched bases: 1. The CDR3, as DNA: TGCGCCAGCAGCTTGGAACTAGCGGGAGGCAATGAGCAGTTCTTC. Amino acids: CASSLELAGGNEQFF.